This TCR beta chain stems from a study of blood T cell repertoires in COVID-19. Generated by immunoSEQ multiplex PCR, the TCRdb table keeps only in-frame clones and is missing some. The repertoire holds just over 300,000 clones, with around 86% as singletons. Study members were between about 18 and 89 years old and lived in 20 to 30 US regions. Two negative PCRs, clearance, or symptom resolution characterized the recovered Cohort 3 donors. The source material was PBMCs or T cells enriched from blood (not recorded which). This receptor was taken from a man between 25 and 39 years old who had recovered from COVID-19.

As DNA, the CDR3 is TGTGCCAGCAGCGACCCCCGCGGAGGGGTCCAAGAGACCCAGTACTTC. Translation: CASSDPRGGVQETQYF. The chain combines TRBV3-1 (or the pseudogene TRBV3-2) with TRBJ2-5, with D possibly matching TRBD2 (6 bases). Germline CDR1 is LGHDT and CDR2 is YNNKEL (reference sequence). The ends were cut back, 5 bases at V and 1 base at J, with 17 bases in the middle. The CDR3 covers 16 residues.